This TCR beta chain derives from a study of CXCR3-negative and CXCR3-positive naive CD8 T cells. Naive CD8+ T cells showed CD45RO-CCR7+CD27+CD95-. All TRB cDNA libraries came from 5' RACE performed with UMI labels. TCRdb reworked the 5' RACE reads into one entry per CDR3 protein, no DNA. The sample totals over 70,000 distinct CDR3 sequences. Overall study findings and caveats: Naive cells positive for CXCR3 carried more hydrophobic TRB CDR3s than CXCR3-negative ones.

The CDR3 has 15 residues. CDR1 and CDR2 (germline): SGHRS, YFSETQ. A remark on this clonotype: Its matching antigen is unknown.

This receptor was taken from a human donor in good health. Some clones in this sample may be carry-over from other donors' samples. This chain uses TRBV5-1 with TRBJ1-6; TCRdb picks TRBD1, but there is no DNA to check that call. Material: naive CXCR3+ CD8+ T cells from blood. Subset defined: CD45RO-CCR7+CD27+CD95- naive CD8+ T cells expressing CXCR3 (TNR3+). The CDR3 is CASSLEGGRNSPLHF.